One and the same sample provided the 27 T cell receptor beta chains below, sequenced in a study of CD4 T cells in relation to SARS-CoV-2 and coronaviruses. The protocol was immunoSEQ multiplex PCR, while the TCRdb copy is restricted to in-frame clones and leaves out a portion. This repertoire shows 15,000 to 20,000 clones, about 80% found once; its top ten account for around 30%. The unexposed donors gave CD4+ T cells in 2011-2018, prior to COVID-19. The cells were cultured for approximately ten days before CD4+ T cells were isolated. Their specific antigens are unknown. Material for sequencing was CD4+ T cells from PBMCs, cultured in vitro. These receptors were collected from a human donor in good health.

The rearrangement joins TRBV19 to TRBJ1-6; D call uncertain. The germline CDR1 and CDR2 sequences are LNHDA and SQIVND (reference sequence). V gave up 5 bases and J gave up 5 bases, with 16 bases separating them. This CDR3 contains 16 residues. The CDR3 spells CASSAPRFTDNSPLHF. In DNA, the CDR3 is TGTGCCAGTAGTGCTCCTCGATTCACCGATAATTCACCCCTCCACTTT.

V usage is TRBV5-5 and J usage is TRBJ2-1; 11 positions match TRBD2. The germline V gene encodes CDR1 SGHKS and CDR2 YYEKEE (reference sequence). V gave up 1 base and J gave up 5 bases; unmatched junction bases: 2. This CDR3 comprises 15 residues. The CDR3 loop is CASSLSTSGNNEQFF. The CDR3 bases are TGTGCCAGCAGCTTGTCGACTAGCGGGAACAATGAGCAGTTCTTC.

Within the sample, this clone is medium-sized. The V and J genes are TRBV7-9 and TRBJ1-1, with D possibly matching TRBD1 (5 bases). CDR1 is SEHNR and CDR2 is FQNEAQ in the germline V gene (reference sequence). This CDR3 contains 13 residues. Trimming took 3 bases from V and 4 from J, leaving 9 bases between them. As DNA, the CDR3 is TGTGCCAGCAGCTTGGGGGGATCCACTGAAGCTTTCTTT. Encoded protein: CASSLGGSTEAFF.

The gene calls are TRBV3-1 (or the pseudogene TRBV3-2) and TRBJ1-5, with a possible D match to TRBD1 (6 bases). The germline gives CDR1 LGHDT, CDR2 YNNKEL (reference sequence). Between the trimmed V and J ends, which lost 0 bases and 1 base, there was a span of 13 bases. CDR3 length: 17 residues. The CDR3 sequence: CASSQDPGAGSNQPQHF. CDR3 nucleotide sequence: TGTGCCAGCAGCCAAGATCCGGGGGCGGGGAGCAATCAGCCCCAGCATTTT.

The CDR3 region is CASSNTGQGSDTQYF. CDR3 sequence (DNA): TGTGCCAGCAGCAACACGGGACAGGGCTCAGATACGCAGTATTTT. The chain joins TRBV3-1 (or the pseudogene TRBV3-2) to TRBJ2-3; 9 nucleotides agree with TRBD1. Trimming cost V 5 bases and J 4 bases; bases outside gene matches: 7. There are 15 residues in the CDR3. CDR1 and CDR2 from the germline V gene are LGHDT and YNNKEL (reference sequence).

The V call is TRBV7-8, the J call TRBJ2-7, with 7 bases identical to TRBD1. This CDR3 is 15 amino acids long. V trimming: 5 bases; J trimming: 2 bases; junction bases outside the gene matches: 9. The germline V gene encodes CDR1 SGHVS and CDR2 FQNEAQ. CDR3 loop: CASSLTGALTYEQYF. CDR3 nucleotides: TGTGCCAGCAGCCTAACAGGGGCCCTTACCTACGAGCAGTACTTC.

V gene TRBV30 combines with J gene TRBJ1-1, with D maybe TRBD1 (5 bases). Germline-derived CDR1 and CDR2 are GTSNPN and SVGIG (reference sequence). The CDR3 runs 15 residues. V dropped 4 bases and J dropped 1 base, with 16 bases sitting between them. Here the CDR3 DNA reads TGTGCCTGGATTGGGTCCGGGACGGCGAACACTGAAGCTTTCTTT. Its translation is CAWIGSGTANTEAFF. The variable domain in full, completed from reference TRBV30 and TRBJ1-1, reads SQTIHQWPATLVQPVGSPLSLECTVEGTSNPNLYWYRQAAGRGLQLLFYSVGIGQISSEVPQNLSASRPQDRQFILSSKKLLLSDSGFYLCAWIGSGTANTEAFFGQGTRLTVV.

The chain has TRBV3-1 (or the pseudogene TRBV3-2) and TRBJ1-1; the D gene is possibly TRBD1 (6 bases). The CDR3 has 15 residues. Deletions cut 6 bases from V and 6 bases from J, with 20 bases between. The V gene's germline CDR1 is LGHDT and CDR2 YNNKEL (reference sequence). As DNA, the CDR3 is TGTGCCAGCAGTCTTACAGACACCGGGACATCTGAAGCTTTCTTT. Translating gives CASSLTDTGTSEAFF.

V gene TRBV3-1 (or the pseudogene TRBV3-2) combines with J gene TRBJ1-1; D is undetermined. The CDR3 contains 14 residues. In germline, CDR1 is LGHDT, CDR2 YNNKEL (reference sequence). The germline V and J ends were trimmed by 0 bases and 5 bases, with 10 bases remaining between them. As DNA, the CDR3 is TGTGCCAGCAGCCAAGATGTTCCCGGGACTGAAGCTTTCTTT. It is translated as CASSQDVPGTEAFF.

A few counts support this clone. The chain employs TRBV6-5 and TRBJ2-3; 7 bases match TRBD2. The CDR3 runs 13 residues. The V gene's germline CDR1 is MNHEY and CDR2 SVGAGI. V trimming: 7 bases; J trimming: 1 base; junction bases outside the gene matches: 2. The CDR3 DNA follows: TGTGCCAGCATGCTAGCGGGCACAGATACGCAGTATTTT. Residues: CASMLAGTDTQYF.

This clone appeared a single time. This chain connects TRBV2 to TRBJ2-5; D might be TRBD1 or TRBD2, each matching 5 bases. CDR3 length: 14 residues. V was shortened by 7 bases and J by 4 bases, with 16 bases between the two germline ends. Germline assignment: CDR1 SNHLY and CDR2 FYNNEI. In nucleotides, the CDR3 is TGTGCCAGCAATCCAGGGAGAGGTAGAGAGACCCAGTACTTC. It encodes CASNPGRGRETQYF.

CDR3 protein: CAWSGAGVGARTDTQYF. CDR3 DNA sequence: TGTGCCTGGAGTGGTGCGGGAGTGGGGGCCCGCACAGATACGCAGTATTTT. The chain joins TRBV30 to TRBJ2-3, with a possible D match to TRBD2 (7 bases). The CDR3 runs 17 residues. Trimming removed 1 base from V and 1 base from J, with 18 bases in between. Germline-derived CDR1 and CDR2 are GTSNPN and SVGIG (reference sequence).

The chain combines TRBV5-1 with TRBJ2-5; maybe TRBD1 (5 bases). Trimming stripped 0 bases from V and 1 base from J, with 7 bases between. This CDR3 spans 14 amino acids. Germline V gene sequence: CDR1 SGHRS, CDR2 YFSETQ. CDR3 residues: CASSLGGLQETQYF. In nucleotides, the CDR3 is TGCGCCAGCAGCTTGGGGGGCCTCCAAGAGACCCAGTACTTC.

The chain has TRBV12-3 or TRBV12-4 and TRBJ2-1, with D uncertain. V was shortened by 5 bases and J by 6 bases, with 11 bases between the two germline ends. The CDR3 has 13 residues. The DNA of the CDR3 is TGTGCCAGCAGTCATCTAGTGGGCAATGAGCAGTTCTTC. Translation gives CASSHLVGNEQFF.

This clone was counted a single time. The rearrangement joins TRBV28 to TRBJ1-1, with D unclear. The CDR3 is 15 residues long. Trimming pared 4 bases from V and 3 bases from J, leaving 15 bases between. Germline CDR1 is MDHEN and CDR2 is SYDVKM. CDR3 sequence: CASSSGGGGDTEAFF. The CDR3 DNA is TGTGCCAGCAGTTCGGGCGGTGGTGGGGACACTGAAGCTTTCTTT.

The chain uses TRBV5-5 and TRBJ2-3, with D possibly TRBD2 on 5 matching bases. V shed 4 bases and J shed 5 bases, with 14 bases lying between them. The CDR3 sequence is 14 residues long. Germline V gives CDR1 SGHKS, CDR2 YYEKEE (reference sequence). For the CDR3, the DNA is TGTGCCAGCAGCCCAACGGACTTCGGAGATACGCAGTATTTT. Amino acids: CASSPTDFGDTQYF.

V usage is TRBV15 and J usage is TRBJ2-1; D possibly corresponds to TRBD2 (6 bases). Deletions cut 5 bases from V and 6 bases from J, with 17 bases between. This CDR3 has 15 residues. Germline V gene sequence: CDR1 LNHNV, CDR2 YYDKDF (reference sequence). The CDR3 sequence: CATSAPLARFNEQFF. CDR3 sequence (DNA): TGTGCCACCAGCGCCCCGCTAGCGCGTTTCAATGAGCAGTTCTTC.

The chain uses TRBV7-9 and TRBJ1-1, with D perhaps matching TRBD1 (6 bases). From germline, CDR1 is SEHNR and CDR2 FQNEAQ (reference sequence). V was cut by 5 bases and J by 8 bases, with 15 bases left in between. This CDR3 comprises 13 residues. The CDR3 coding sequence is TGTGCCAGCAGCACCCAAGGACAGCGCGAAGCTTTCTTT. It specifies CASSTQGQREAFF.

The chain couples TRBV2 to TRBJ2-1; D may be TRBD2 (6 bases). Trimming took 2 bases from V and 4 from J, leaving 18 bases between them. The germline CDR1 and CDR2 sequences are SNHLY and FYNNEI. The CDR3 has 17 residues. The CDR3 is CASSEHLPSAKYNEQFF. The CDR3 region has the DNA TGTGCCAGCAGTGAACATTTGCCTAGCGCTAAATACAATGAGCAGTTCTTC.

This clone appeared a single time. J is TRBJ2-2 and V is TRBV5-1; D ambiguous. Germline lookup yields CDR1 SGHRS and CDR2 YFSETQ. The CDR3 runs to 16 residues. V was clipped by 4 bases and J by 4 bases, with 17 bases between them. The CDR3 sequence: CASSLRTDVGTGELFF. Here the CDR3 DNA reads TGCGCCAGCAGCCTACGGACCGACGTAGGCACCGGGGAGCTGTTTTTT.

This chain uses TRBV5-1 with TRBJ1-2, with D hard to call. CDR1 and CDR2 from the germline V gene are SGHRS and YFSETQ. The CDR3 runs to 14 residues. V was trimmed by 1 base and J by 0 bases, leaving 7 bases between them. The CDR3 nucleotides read TGCGCCAGCAGCTTGACCGGAACTAACTATGGCTACACCTTC. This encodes CASSLTGTNYGYTF.

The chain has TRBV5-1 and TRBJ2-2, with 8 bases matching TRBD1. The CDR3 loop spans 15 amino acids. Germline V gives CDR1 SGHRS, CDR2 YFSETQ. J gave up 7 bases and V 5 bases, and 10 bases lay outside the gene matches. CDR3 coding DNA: TGCGCCAGCAGGAAAGAGGACAGGGCGGACGGGGAGCTGTTTTTT. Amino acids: CASRKEDRADGELFF.

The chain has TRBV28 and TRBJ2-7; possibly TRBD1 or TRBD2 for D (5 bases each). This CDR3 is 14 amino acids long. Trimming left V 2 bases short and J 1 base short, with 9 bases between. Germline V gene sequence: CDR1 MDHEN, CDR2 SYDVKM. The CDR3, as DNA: TGTGCCAGCAGTTTAGGGACGCCATCCTACGAGCAGTACTTC. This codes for CASSLGTPSYEQYF.

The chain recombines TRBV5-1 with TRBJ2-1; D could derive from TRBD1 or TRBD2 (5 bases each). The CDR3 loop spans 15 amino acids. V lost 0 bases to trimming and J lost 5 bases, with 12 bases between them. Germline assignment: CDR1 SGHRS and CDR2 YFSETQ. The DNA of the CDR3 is TGCGCCAGCAGCTTGGGGGCAGGGACCAACAATGAGCAGTTCTTC. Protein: CASSLGAGTNNEQFF.

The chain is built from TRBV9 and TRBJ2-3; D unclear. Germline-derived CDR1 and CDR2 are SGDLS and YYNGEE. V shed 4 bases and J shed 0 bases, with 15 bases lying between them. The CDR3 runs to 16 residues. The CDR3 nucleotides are TGTGCCAGCAGCCCTCAGATCATGGGTAGCACAGATACGCAGTATTTT. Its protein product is CASSPQIMGSTDTQYF.

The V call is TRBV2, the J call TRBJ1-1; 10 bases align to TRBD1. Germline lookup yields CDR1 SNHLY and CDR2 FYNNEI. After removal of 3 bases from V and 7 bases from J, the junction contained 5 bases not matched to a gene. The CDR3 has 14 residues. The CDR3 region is CASSDGQGVVEAFF. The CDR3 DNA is TGTGCCAGCAGTGACGGACAGGGGGTAGTTGAAGCTTTCTTT.

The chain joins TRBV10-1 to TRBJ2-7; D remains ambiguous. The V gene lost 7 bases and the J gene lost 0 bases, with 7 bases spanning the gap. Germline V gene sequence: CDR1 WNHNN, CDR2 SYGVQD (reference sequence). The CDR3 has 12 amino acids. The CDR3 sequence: CASIAFSYEQYF. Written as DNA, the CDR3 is TGCGCCAGCATCGCCTTCTCCTACGAGCAGTACTTC.